One and the same sample provided the 17 T cell receptor beta chains below, sequenced in a study of blood T cell repertoires in COVID-19. Some clones are missing from TCRdb's copy, which holds only in-frame ones; the method was immunoSEQ multiplex PCR. This sample has approximately 260,000 clones; approximately 85% occur once, and the top ten carry approximately 11%. The source material was peripheral blood. These receptors were obtained from a woman in her 70s with acute or convalescent COVID-19.

The sample holds one count of this clone. The V call is TRBV5-5, the J call TRBJ2-2; 9 bases are shared with TRBD2. Unmatched junction bases numbered 1, after V lost 2 bases and J lost 8 bases. Germline V lookup: CDR1 SGHKS, CDR2 YYEKEE (reference sequence). The length of the CDR3 is 13 residues. CDR3 in amino acids: CASSFLAGGELFF. The CDR3 DNA sequence: TGTGCCAGCAGCTTCCTAGCGGGGGGGGAGCTGTTTTTT.

The V and J genes are TRBV11-2 and TRBJ1-1, with 7 bases that match TRBD1. Germline V gene sequence: CDR1 SGHAT, CDR2 FQNNGV. CDR3 length: 13 residues. J was trimmed by 4 bases and V by 3 bases; bases with no gene match: 2. The CDR3 bases are TGTGCCAGCAGCTTCGACAGGGTCACTGAAGCTTTCTTT. Translating gives CASSFDRVTEAFF.

The gene calls are TRBV6-6 and TRBJ1-5; maybe TRBD1 (5 bases). There are 17 residues in the CDR3. V was pared by 5 bases and J by 0 bases, with 17 bases between. Looked up from germline, CDR1 is MNHNY and CDR2 is SVGAGI (reference sequence). The CDR3 DNA is TGTGCCAGCAGTCCCATTGACGGGGGTGGTAGCAATCAGCCCCAGCATTTT. This translates into CASSPIDGGGSNQPQHF.

The V and J genes are TRBV7-2 and TRBJ2-1, with 9 positions matching TRBD2. J lost 13 bases, V lost 0 bases, and 13 bases had no gene match. Germline V gene sequence: CDR1 SGHTA, CDR2 FQGNSA. This CDR3 contains 16 residues. In DNA, the CDR3 is TGTGCCAGCAGCTTAGCTGTCCAGCGGGGGGCCTTTATCCAGTTCTTC. Translated: CASSLAVQRGAFIQFF.

The chain combines TRBV2 with TRBJ1-6; possibly TRBD1 for D (5 bases). Trimming cost V 2 bases and J 5 bases, with 16 bases left between them. The germline V gene has CDR1 SNHLY and CDR2 FYNNEI. The CDR3 covers 17 residues. CDR3 sequence (DNA): TGTGCCAGCAGTGAAAGCTTCAGGGAACGGAATAATTCACCCCTCCACTTT. Protein sequence: CASSESFRERNNSPLHF.

The rearrangement joins TRBV19 to TRBJ1-2; 8 bases match TRBD1. The V and J ends lost 5 bases and 4 bases, in that order; junction bases with no gene match: 12. Germline lookup yields CDR1 LNHDA and CDR2 SQIVND (reference sequence). The CDR3 has 16 residues. This CDR3 reads CASSFLPAGTGYGYTF. The CDR3 coding sequence is TGTGCCAGTAGTTTTCTTCCGGCGGGGACAGGCTATGGCTACACCTTC.

V gene TRBV7-8 combines with J gene TRBJ2-5, with TRBD2 as a possible D gene (7 bases). V was cut by 1 base and J by 5 bases, with 17 bases left in between. Germline-derived CDR1 and CDR2 are SGHVS and FQNEAQ. This CDR3 contains 16 residues. Written as DNA, the CDR3 is TGTGCCAGCAGCTTAGGGAGCTTAGGGGGGGCCGAGACCCAGTACTTC. It codes for CASSLGSLGGAETQYF.

This clone was recorded a few times. V usage is TRBV19 and J usage is TRBJ2-1; 9 nucleotides agree with TRBD2. Germline values: CDR1 LNHDA, CDR2 SQIVND (reference sequence). The CDR3 loop spans 17 amino acids. V was pared by 6 bases and J by 8 bases, with 17 bases of the junction left unmatched. In DNA form, the CDR3 reads TGTGCCAGTAGCCCCCGGGGGCGGGGGGGCCCCTCCGATGAGCAGTTCTTC. Encoded protein: CASSPRGRGGPSDEQFF.

The genes are TRBV30 and TRBJ2-7; 7 bases are a match to TRBD1. This CDR3 contains 13 residues. The trim removed 4 bases at V and 6 bases at J, leaving 9 bases unmatched. CDR1 GTSNPN and CDR2 SVGIG come from the germline V gene (reference sequence). DNA for the CDR3: TGTGCCTGGATGGGGACAGAGGTCGGCGAGCAGTACTTC. Protein: CAWMGTEVGEQYF.

This chain joins TRBV5-1 and TRBJ1-4; D perhaps matches TRBD1 (6 bases). Per the germline V gene, CDR1 is SGHRS and CDR2 is YFSETQ. V was trimmed by 5 bases and J by 0 bases, leaving 14 bases between them. This CDR3 is built from 16 residues. This CDR3 is CASSYQGHATNEKLFF. CDR3 bases: TGCGCCAGCAGTTATCAGGGACATGCAACTAATGAAAAACTGTTTTTT.

The chain recombines TRBV19 with TRBJ2-3; 10 positions match TRBD2. The germline CDR1 and CDR2 sequences are LNHDA and SQIVND (reference sequence). The CDR3 is 19 residues long. J lost 2 bases, V lost 1 base, and 12 bases had no gene match. CDR3 residues: CASSIGWTSGPSPTDTQYF. The CDR3 region has the DNA TGTGCCAGTAGTATAGGTTGGACTAGCGGTCCCTCTCCCACAGATACGCAGTATTTT.

V is TRBV4-1 and J is TRBJ2-1; D not resolved. The CDR3 covers 16 residues. V was cut by 2 bases and J by 2 bases, with 13 bases left in between. Per germline, CDR1 MGHRA and CDR2 YSYEKL. CDR3 nucleotide sequence: TGCGCCAGCAGCCAACTCCGCCGAGTACCCTACAATGAGCAGTTCTTC. It translates to CASSQLRRVPYNEQFF.

V usage is TRBV12-3 or TRBV12-4 and J usage is TRBJ1-1; no firm D call. This CDR3 has 11 amino acids. The V gene lost 3 bases and the J gene lost 3 bases, with 2 bases spanning the gap. CDR3 sequence (DNA): TGTGCCAGCAGTTTCGACACTGAAGCTTTCTTT. Its protein is CASSFDTEAFF.

This clone was seen once. The genes are TRBV5-1 and TRBJ1-1; D is ambiguous. Germline V lookup: CDR1 SGHRS, CDR2 YFSETQ. The CDR3 loop spans 14 amino acids. V gave up 2 bases and J gave up 2 bases, with 10 bases separating them. The CDR3 DNA reads TGCGCCAGCAGCTTTGAACAGACAAACACTGAAGCTTTCTTT. It translates to CASSFEQTNTEAFF.

The chain recombines TRBV29-1 with TRBJ1-2, with 7 bases identical to TRBD1. The CDR3 is 14 amino acids. V shed 1 base, J shed 2 bases, and the junction held 4 bases outside the gene matches. CDR1 SQVTM and CDR2 ANQGSEA come from the germline V gene. CDR3 nucleotides: TGCAGCGTTGAAGGAGACAGGGTAAACTATGGCTACACCTTC. Translating gives CSVEGDRVNYGYTF.

This chain joins TRBV6-2 or TRBV6-3 and TRBJ2-3; D gene uncertain. The CDR3 is 12 residues long. Germline V lookup: CDR1 MNHEY, CDR2 SVGEGT. Trimming stripped 2 bases from V and 4 bases from J, with 4 bases between. This chain's CDR3 is CASSYRADTQYF. For the CDR3, the DNA is TGTGCCAGCAGTTACCGAGCAGATACGCAGTATTTT.

The CDR3 protein is CASSISSTGGESGYTF. The DNA for the CDR3 is TGCGCCAGCAGCATATCCTCGACAGGGGGGGAAAGTGGCTACACCTTC. The rearrangement joins TRBV5-1 to TRBJ1-2; 9 nucleotides match TRBD1. CDR3 length: 16 residues. J gave up 7 bases and V 4 bases, and 14 bases lay outside the gene matches. Germline V gene data show CDR1 as SGHRS and CDR2 as YFSETQ.